These T cell receptor beta chains were read from a single sample in a study of cytomegalovirus exposure and HLA in healthy donors. Profiled with immunoSEQ multiplex PCR; TCRdb holds only in-frame clones, not every one. Of fewer than 150,000 clones listed, roughly 79% were seen once; the top ten hold 2.5% to 3.5%. The specimen was PBMCs. All receptors come from a man aged 25 to 40 in good health and CMV-seronegative. CDR3s include the opening cysteine and the closing phenylalanine or tryptophan. D genes are given only for firm matches. Some rows have no size entry. The others give once, few or many, or a class for an expanded clone.

14	NA	TRBV29-1	TRBJ2-7	TRBD2	CSVLGLAGGYEQYF	TGCAGCGTTTTGGGACTAGCGGGGGGTTACGAGCAGTACTTC
13	NA	TRBV29-1	TRBJ2-7	NA	CSVETGVGYEQYF	TGCAGCGTTGAAACGGGAGTGGGGTACGAGCAGTACTTC
16	NA	TRBV2	TRBJ1-5	TRBD1	CASNGQGAFSNQPQHF	TGTGCCAGCAATGGACAGGGGGCCTTCAGCAATCAGCCCCAGCATTTT
15	once	TRBV6-5	TRBJ2-5	NA	CASSLSGGFQETQYF	TGTGCCAGCAGCCTGTCTGGGGGGTTTCAAGAGACCCAGTACTTC
15	NA	TRBV28	TRBJ1-6	NA	CASERSGGHNSPLHF	TGTGCCAGCGAACGAAGCGGGGGCCATAATTCACCCCTCCACTTT
13	NA	TRBV30	TRBJ2-5	NA	CAWSVLQQETQYF	TGTGCCTGGAGTGTTTTGCAGCAAGAGACCCAGTACTTC
16	few	TRBV7-9	TRBJ2-5	NA	CASSPVRRGLQETQYF	TGTGCCAGCAGCCCCGTTCGGCGGGGCCTACAAGAGACCCAGTACTTC
10	once	TRBV10-3	TRBJ2-5	NA	CALAGETQYF	TGTGCCCTTGCGGGGGAGACCCAGTACTTC
16	NA	TRBV7-8	TRBJ2-7	TRBD1	CASSLVAGQGPYEQYF	TGTGCCAGCAGCTTAGTTGCGGGACAGGGCCCCTACGAGCAGTACTTC
15	once	TRBV18	TRBJ2-3	TRBD2	CASSRAGGPTDTQYF	TGTGCCAGCTCACGAGCGGGGGGGCCCACAGATACGCAGTATTTT
15	few	TRBV7-8	TRBJ1-3	TRBD1	CASSLGQRWGNTIYF	TGTGCCAGCAGCTTGGGACAGAGGTGGGGAAACACCATATATTTT
16	NA	TRBV2	TRBJ2-5	NA	CASSLPQGPRGETQYF	TGTGCCAGCAGTCTTCCACAGGGCCCCAGGGGAGAGACCCAGTACTTC
13	NA	TRBV28	TRBJ1-5	TRBD1	CASRQGGNQPQHF	TGTGCCAGCAGACAGGGGGGCAATCAGCCCCAGCATTTT
14	NA	TRBV9	TRBJ1-6	NA	CASSESSYNSPLHF	TGTGCCAGCTCTGAGAGCTCCTATAATTCACCCCTCCACTTT
14	NA	TRBV29-1	TRBJ1-4	NA	CSVRRGGPNEKLFF	TGCAGCGTGCGCCGTGGGGGCCCTAATGAAAAACTGTTTTTT
13	NA	TRBV29-1	TRBJ1-5	NA	CSVEVAPNQPQHF	TGCAGCGTTGAAGTGGCCCCCAATCAGCCCCAGCATTTT
13	NA	TRBV5-1	TRBJ2-7	NA	CASSLTASYEQYF	TGCGCCAGCAGCTTGACAGCCTCCTACGAGCAGTACTTC
16	NA	TRBV11-2	TRBJ1-6	TRBD1	CASSSITGGYNSPLHF	TGTGCCAGCAGCTCGATCACAGGGGGATATAATTCACCCCTCCACTTT
14	NA	TRBV28	TRBJ2-7	NA	CASTYLVSLYEQYF	TGTGCCAGCACATACTTGGTGTCCCTCTACGAGCAGTACTTC
15	NA	TRBV5-4	TRBJ2-1	NA	CASSLGAGRLNEQFF	TGTGCCAGCAGCTTGGGGGCGGGACGCCTCAATGAGCAGTTCTTC
16	NA	TRBV6-6	TRBJ2-2	TRBD1	CASSYRDRAFTGELFF	TGTGCCAGCAGTTACCGGGACAGGGCATTCACCGGGGAGCTGTTTTTT
18	NA	TRBV28	TRBJ1-2	NA	CASSLPRNGRVRGYGYTF	TGTGCCAGCAGTTTACCTCGTAATGGGAGGGTTCGGGGTTATGGCTACACCTTC
18	NA	TRBV27	TRBJ1-5	NA	CASNRGGDYLYSNQPQHF	TGTGCCAGCAATAGGGGAGGGGATTATCTCTATAGCAATCAGCCCCAGCATTTT
14	NA	TRBV10-3	TRBJ2-3	NA	CAISGSTLGDTQYF	TGTGCCATCAGTGGGAGTACCCTCGGTGATACGCAGTATTTT
15	NA	TRBV13	TRBJ1-4	TRBD1	CASSLYGTGYEKLFF	TGTGCCAGCAGCCTATACGGGACAGGGTATGAAAAACTGTTTTTT
12	NA	TRBV5-1	TRBJ2-1	NA	CASSLLPGDWFF	TGCGCCAGCAGCCTTCTCCCCGGGGACTGGTTCTTC
15	NA	TRBV11-2	TRBJ2-4	NA	CASSLWAGAKNIQYF	TGTGCCAGCAGCTTATGGGCCGGAGCCAAAAACATTCAGTACTTC
14	NA	TRBV19	TRBJ2-3	TRBD1	CASSMTGGTDTQYF	TGTGCCAGTAGTATGACAGGGGGCACAGATACGCAGTATTTT
13	NA	TRBV5-4	TRBJ2-3	NA	CASSATGTDTQYF	TGTGCCAGCAGCGCGACGGGAACAGATACGCAGTATTTT